Below, 14 T cell receptor beta chains from the same sample are listed, as sequenced in a study of T-cell memory formation after mild COVID-19. TCRdb analysed the 5' RACE reads with MiXCR anew, one entry per CDR3 protein. The sample records approximately 440,000 distinct CDR3 sequences, roughly 20% being singletons. Source material: PBMCs or a T cell subset sorted from them (not recorded which). All receptors derive from an adult woman who had mild COVID-19 (a few samples of this study predate the infection). Cell type and time point are not known.

This clonotype turned up a few times. The chain uses TRBV27 and TRBJ2-5; 9 nucleotides line up with TRBD2. The trim removed 2 bases at V and 5 bases at J, leaving 6 bases unmatched. This CDR3 has 15 residues. Germline V gene lookup returns CDR1 MNHEY and CDR2 SMNVEV (reference sequence). The chain's CDR3 is CASSLVAGVPETQYF. CDR3 bases: TGTGCCAGCAGTTTAGTAGCGGGAGTCCCTGAGACCCAGTACTTC.

This chain joins TRBV11-3 and TRBJ2-1; TRBD1 matches 9 bases. Germline V gives CDR1 SGHNT, CDR2 YENEEA. The CDR3 contains 14 residues. V lost 1 base to trimming and J lost 10 bases; unmatched junction nucleotides: 5. The CDR3 DNA reads TGTGCCAGCAGCTTAGTCACAGGGGGCGGGGAGCAGTTCTTC. Encoded protein: CASSLVTGGGEQFF.

This rearrangement joins TRBV5-4 to TRBJ1-1; 7 nucleotides agree with TRBD1. V was pared by 4 bases and J by 8 bases, with 8 bases of the junction left unmatched. Germline lookup yields CDR1 SGHNT and CDR2 YYREEE (reference sequence). The CDR3 extends over 13 amino acids. In nucleotides, the CDR3 is TGTGCCAGCAGCCCCCACAAGGGACAGGAAGCTTTCTTT. Its protein product is CASSPHKGQEAFF.

This clonotype was seen only a few times. The rearrangement joins TRBV4-1 to TRBJ2-7, with TRBD1 as a possible D gene (6 bases). Trimming cost V 0 bases and J 1 base, with 10 bases left between them. This CDR3 is built from 15 residues. Looked up from germline, CDR1 is MGHRA and CDR2 is YSYEKL. The DNA for the CDR3 is TGCGCCAGCAGCCAAGATGGGGACAATTCCTACGAGCAGTACTTC. Its protein is CASSQDGDNSYEQYF.

In this sample, this clonotype turned up a few times. The genes are TRBV5-1 and TRBJ2-3, with 8 bases that match TRBD2. Germline V gene lookup returns CDR1 SGHRS and CDR2 YFSETQ. Germline trimming cut 3 bases from V and 1 base from J; bases unmatched to any gene: 4. CDR3 length: 15 residues. The DNA of the CDR3 is TGCGCCAGCAGCTGGGAGCGGGGGTGCACAGATACGCAGTATTTT. The encoded protein is CASSWERGCTDTQYF.

Only a few counts were recorded for this clonotype. The chain has TRBV5-1 and TRBJ1-1, with D maybe TRBD1 (6 bases). V was cut by 4 bases and J by 5 bases, with 15 bases left in between. This CDR3 contains 14 residues. Germline values: CDR1 SGHRS, CDR2 YFSETQ. CDR3 sequence reads: CASSTTSGVTEAFF. CDR3 DNA: TGCGCCAGCAGCACCACTTCAGGGGTGACTGAAGCTTTCTTT.

The chain combines TRBV12-5 with TRBJ2-2, with D uncertain. Germline V gene lookup returns CDR1 LGHNT and CDR2 FRNRAP. The CDR3 runs 17 residues. Trimming shortened V by 1 base and J by 5 bases, and 17 bases separated the two germline ends. CDR3 bases: TGTGCTAGTGGTTTGGGCTACTCAATTGAGGATACCGGGGAGCTGTTTTTT. Translating gives CASGLGYSIEDTGELFF.

This clonotype has a handful of counts. V and J are TRBV6-5 and TRBJ2-2; perhaps TRBD1 as D (7 bases). CDR3 length: 16 amino acids. V was shortened by 6 bases and J by 6 bases, with 20 bases between the two germline ends. Germline-derived CDR1 and CDR2 are MNHEY and SVGAGI. For the CDR3, the DNA is TGTGCCAGCAGACCATGGGACAGCGCGGGATCCGGGGAGCTGTTTTTT. Its protein is CASRPWDSAGSGELFF.

The table lists this clonotype with many counts. This sequence joins TRBV19 and TRBJ2-7; 9 nucleotides align to TRBD1. This CDR3 is 14 amino acids long. Trimming at V came to 6 bases and at J to 2 bases, leaving 5 bases not matched to a gene. Germline lookup yields CDR1 LNHDA and CDR2 SQIVND (reference sequence). The CDR3 loop reads CASRPGQGTYEQYF. DNA of the CDR3: TGTGCCAGTAGACCGGGACAGGGTACCTACGAGCAGTACTTC.

There are a few counts of this clonotype. The chain is built from TRBV24-1 and TRBJ2-3, with D perhaps given as TRBD1 or TRBD2 (6 bases each). Per the germline V gene, CDR1 is KGHDR and CDR2 is SFDVKD. V lost 2 bases to trimming and J lost 5 bases, with 13 bases between them. This CDR3 spans 15 amino acids. The CDR3 bases are TGTGCCACCAGTGATTGGGGGGCAGGGGAAGATACGCAGTATTTT. Amino acids: CATSDWGAGEDTQYF.

This clonotype was detected only a few times. The V call is TRBV29-1, the J call TRBJ2-7; 9 bases map to TRBD2. Unmatched junction bases numbered 9, after V lost 4 bases and J lost 2 bases. The germline gives CDR1 SQVTM, CDR2 ANQGSEA. The CDR3 covers 15 residues. The CDR3 DNA reads TGCAGCGTTGGGGGCGGACTAGCGTCTACCTACGAGCAGTACTTC. As protein: CSVGGGLASTYEQYF.

This chain links TRBV5-1 with TRBJ1-1, with a weak D call TRBD1 (5 bases). V lost 4 bases to trimming and J lost 5 bases, with 18 bases between them. The CDR3 is 15 amino acids. Germline V lookup: CDR1 SGHRS, CDR2 YFSETQ. CDR3 DNA sequence: TGCGCCAGCAGCCTGCCCGTGGGGGGAAGGACTGAAGCTTTCTTT. Its translation: CASSLPVGGRTEAFF. Full variable domain (missing parts from reference TRBV5-1 and TRBJ1-1): KAGVTQTPRYLIKTRGQQVTLSCSPISGHRSVSWYQQTPGQGLQFLFEYFSETQRNKGNFPGRFSGRQFSNSRSEMNVSTLELGDSALYLCASSLPVGGRTEAFFGQGTRLTVV.

This clonotype appeared a few times. V is TRBV6-5 and J is TRBJ2-2; D is possibly TRBD2 (6 bases). The V end was cut by 4 bases, the J end by 4 bases, with 19 bases between. The CDR3 covers 17 residues. The germline V gene has CDR1 MNHEY and CDR2 SVGAGI. In DNA form, the CDR3 reads TGTGCCAGCAGTTCCAAGGGGCGGGGACTCTCCACCGGGGAGCTGTTTTTT. It codes for CASSSKGRGLSTGELFF.

The genes are TRBV6-1 and TRBJ1-5; D ambiguous. Germline CDR1 MNHNS, CDR2 SASEGT. CDR3 length: 14 amino acids. Deletions cut 3 bases from V and 3 bases from J, with 9 bases between. This CDR3 reads CASSDGLHNQPQHF. The CDR3 DNA sequence: TGTGCCAGCAGTGACGGTCTCCACAATCAGCCCCAGCATTTT.